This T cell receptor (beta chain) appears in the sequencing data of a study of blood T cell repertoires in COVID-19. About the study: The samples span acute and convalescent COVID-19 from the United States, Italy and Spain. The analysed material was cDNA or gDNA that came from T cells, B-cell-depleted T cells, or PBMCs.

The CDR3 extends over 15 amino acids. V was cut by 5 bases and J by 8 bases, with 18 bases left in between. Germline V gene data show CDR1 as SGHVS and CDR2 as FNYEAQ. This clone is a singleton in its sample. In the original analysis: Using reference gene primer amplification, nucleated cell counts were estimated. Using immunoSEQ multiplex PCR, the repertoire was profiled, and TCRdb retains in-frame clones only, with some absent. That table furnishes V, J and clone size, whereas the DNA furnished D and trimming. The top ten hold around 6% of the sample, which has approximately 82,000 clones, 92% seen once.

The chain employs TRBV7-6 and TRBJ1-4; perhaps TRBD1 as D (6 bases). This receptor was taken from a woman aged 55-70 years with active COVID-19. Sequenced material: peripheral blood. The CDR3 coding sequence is TGTGCCAGCAGCACCGGGACACGGTCACTAGAAAAACTGTTTTTT. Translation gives CASSTGTRSLEKLFF.